This T cell receptor (beta chain) was obtained from a study of early stage breast cancer tumors. Study details: Around 9.8-fold was the mean read coverage per sample.

Libraries were prepared by immunoSEQ multiplex PCR; TCRdb keeps only in-frame clonotypes and omits some of them. Of tens of thousands of clones in the sample, around 80% were seen once. CDR1 is KGHSH, CDR2 LQKENI, per germline. The V gene lost 2 bases and the J gene lost 9 bases, with 13 bases spanning the gap. This CDR3 has 13 residues. The sample consisted of blood. The V and J genes are TRBV18 and TRBJ1-1; D may be TRBD1 (5 bases). The origin of this receptor is a person in their 40s with breast cancer. The CDR3 DNA reads as TGTGCCAGCTCACCAAGCGACAGCGTTAAAGCTTTCTTT. This gives the protein CASSPSDSVKAFF.